One sample yielded the 6 T cell receptor beta chains listed below, sequenced in a study of type 1 regulatory T cells (dated by TCRdb to about 2021). No antigen is known for these receptors. Sequenced using an Illumina MiSeq. TCRdb passed the public sequencing reads through fastp at Q25 and MiXCR, retaining productive beta sequences. Identical CDR3 protein sequences are pooled into one entry, listed with their most common genes and DNA. The sample profile shows about 62,000 distinct CDR3 sequences; roughly 60% of them were found once. The top ten clonotypes cover roughly 1.9% of the sample. The sequencing sample was made of cultured non-Tr1 T cells, either the whole culture or a sorted T cell fraction (not recorded which). Sample cell subset or site, as interpreted from the label and publication: non-Tr1 population from the T-allo10 product. All receptors come from a human donor in good health.

Here the CDR3 reads CASGPGQGHRNEKLFF. The CDR3, as DNA: TGTGCCAGCGGCCCGGGACAGGGGCACCGTAATGAAAAACTGTTTTTT. The chain couples TRBV7-8 to TRBJ1-4, with 10 nucleotides matching TRBD1. The J segment lost 4 bases and the V segment lost 8 bases, leaving 10 bases of the junction unmatched. Looked up from germline, CDR1 is SGHVS and CDR2 is FQNEAQ. The CDR3 has 16 residues. Using reference TRBV7-8 and TRBJ1-4 for the parts outside the CDR3, the full variable domain is GAGVSQSPRYKVAKRGQDVALRCDPISGHVSLFWYQQALGQGPEFLTYFQNEAQLDKSGLPSDRFFAERPEGSVSTLKIQRTQQEDSAVYLCASGPGQGHRNEKLFFGSGTQLSVL.

The table lists this clonotype with a count of one. The chain links TRBV7-9 to TRBJ2-7; TRBD1 aligns across 7 bases. V shed 6 bases and J 6 bases; nucleotides not matched to a gene: 11. CDR1 SEHNR and CDR2 FQNEAQ come from the germline V gene (reference sequence). The CDR3 is 14 residues long. CDR3 DNA: TGTGCCAGCAGTCGGCGGACAGGACCCTGCGAGCAGTACTTC. Protein sequence: CASSRRTGPCEQYF.

The CDR3 DNA follows: TGCAGTGCTAGGGCTAGCGGCGAGACCCAGTACTTC. Protein sequence: CSARASGETQYF. This sequence joins TRBV20-1 and TRBJ2-5, with 7 bases lining up with TRBD2. Germline V gene data show CDR1 as DFQATT and CDR2 as SNEGSKA (reference sequence). With V trimmed by 3 bases and J by 5 bases, 3 bases remained unmatched. The CDR3 has 12 residues.

The chain recombines TRBV20-1 with TRBJ2-1, with 10 bases lining up with TRBD2. Per germline, CDR1 DFQATT and CDR2 SNEGSKA (reference sequence). Trimming cost V 6 bases and J 10 bases; bases outside gene matches: 15. CDR3 length: 15 amino acids. CDR3 sequence (DNA): TGCAGTGCCGAGTCGGGACTAGCGATTTCCCGGGAGCAGTTCTTC. Protein sequence: CSAESGLAISREQFF.

This clonotype was counted many times. The J gene is TRBJ1-1, the V gene TRBV2; a weak D match, TRBD1 (6 bases). This CDR3 contains 14 residues. Germline CDR1 SNHLY, CDR2 FYNNEI. Between the trimmed V and J ends, which lost 1 base and 4 bases, there was a span of 10 bases. CDR3 bases: TGTGCCAGCAGTGAAGAGGGGGTCATCACTGAAGCTTTCTTT. Translated, it gives CASSEEGVITEAFF.

This clonotype was seen only once. V and J are TRBV7-9 and TRBJ2-3; tentatively, D is TRBD2 (6 bases). V lost 11 bases and J lost 4, with 10 bases in between. CDR1 and CDR2 (germline): SEHNR, FQNEAQ (reference sequence). The CDR3 contains 11 residues. Here the CDR3 DNA reads TGTGCCTGCGGACTATCAGATACGCAGTATTTT. It yields the protein CACGLSDTQYF.